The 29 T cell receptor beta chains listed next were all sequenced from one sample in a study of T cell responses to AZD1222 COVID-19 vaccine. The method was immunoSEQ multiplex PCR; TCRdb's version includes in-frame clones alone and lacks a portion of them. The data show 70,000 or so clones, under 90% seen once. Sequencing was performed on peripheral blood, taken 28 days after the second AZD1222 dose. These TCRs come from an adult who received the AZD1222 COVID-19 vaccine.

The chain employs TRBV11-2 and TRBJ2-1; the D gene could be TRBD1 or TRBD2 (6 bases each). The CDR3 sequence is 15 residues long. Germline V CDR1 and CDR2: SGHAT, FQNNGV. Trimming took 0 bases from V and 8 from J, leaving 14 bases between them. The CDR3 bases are TGTGCCAGCAGCTTAGATGGGGGGACAAAGGATGAGCAGTTCTTC. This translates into CASSLDGGTKDEQFF.

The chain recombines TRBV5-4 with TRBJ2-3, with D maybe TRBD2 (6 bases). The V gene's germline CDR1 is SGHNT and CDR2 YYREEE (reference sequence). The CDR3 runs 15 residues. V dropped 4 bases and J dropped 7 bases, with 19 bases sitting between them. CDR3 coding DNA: TGTGCCAGCAGCCCGTCGGGGGACGTACGATATACGCAGTATTTT. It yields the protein CASSPSGDVRYTQYF.

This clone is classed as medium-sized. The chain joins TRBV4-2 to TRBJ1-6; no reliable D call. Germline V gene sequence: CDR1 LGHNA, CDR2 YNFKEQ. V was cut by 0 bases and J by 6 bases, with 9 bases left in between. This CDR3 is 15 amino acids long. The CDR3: CASSQEGRSNSPLHF. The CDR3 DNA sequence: TGTGCCAGCAGCCAAGAGGGGAGGAGTAATTCACCCCTCCACTTT.

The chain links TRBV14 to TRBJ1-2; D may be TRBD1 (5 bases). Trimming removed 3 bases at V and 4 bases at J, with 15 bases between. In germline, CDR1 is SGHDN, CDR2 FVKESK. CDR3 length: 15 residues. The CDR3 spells CASSQARSGGYGYTF. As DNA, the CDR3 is TGTGCCAGCAGCCAGGCCAGATCGGGGGGCTATGGCTACACCTTC.

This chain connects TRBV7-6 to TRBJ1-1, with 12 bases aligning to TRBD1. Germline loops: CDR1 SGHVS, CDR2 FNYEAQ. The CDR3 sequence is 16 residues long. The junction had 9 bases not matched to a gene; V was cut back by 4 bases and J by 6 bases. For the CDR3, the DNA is TGTGCCAGCAGCTCCGGGACAGGGGGCATGACAGCTGAAGCTTTCTTT. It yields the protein CASSSGTGGMTAEAFF. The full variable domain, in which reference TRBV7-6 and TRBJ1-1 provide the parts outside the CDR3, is GAGVSQSPRYKVTKRGQDVALRCDPISGHVSLYWYRQALGQGPEFLTYFNYEAQQDKSGLPNDRFSAERPEGSISTLTIQRTEQRDSAMYRCASSSGTGGMTAEAFFGQGTRLTVV.

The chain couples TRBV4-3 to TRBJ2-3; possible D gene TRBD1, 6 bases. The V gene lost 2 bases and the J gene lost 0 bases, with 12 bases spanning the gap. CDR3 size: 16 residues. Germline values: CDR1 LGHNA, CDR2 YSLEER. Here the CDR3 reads CASSQTVTGSTDTQYF. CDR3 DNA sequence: TGCGCCAGCAGCCAAACGGTCACAGGGAGCACAGATACGCAGTATTTT.

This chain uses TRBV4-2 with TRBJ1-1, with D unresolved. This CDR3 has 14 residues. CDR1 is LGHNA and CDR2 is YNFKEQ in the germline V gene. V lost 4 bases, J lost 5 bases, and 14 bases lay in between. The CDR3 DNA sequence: TGTGCCAGCAGCCGAGAAGTGCAGTGGACTGAAGCTTTCTTT. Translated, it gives CASSREVQWTEAFF.

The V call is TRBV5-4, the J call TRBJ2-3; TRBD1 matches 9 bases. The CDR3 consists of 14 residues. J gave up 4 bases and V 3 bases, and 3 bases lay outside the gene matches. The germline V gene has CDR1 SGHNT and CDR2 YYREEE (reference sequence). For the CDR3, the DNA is TGTGCCAGCAGCTGGGACAGGGTCCCAGATACGCAGTATTTT. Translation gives CASSWDRVPDTQYF. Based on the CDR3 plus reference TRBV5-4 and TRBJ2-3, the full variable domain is ETGVTQSPTHLIKTRGQQVTLRCSSQSGHNTVSWYQQALGQGPQFIFQYYREEENGRGNFPPRFSGLQFPNYSSELNVNALELDDSALYLCASSWDRVPDTQYFGPGTRLTVL.

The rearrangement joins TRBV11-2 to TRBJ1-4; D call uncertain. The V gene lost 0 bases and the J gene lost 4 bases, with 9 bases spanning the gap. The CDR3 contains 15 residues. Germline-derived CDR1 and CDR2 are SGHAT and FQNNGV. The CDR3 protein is CASSLDPGVNEKLFF. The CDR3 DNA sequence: TGTGCCAGCAGCTTAGATCCTGGGGTTAATGAAAAACTGTTTTTT.

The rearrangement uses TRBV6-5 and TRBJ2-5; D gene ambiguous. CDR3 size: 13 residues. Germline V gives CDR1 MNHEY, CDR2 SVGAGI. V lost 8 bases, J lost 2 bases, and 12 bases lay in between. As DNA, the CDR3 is TGTGCCAGCGTTCGACGAACACAAGAGACCCAGTACTTC. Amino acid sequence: CASVRRTQETQYF.

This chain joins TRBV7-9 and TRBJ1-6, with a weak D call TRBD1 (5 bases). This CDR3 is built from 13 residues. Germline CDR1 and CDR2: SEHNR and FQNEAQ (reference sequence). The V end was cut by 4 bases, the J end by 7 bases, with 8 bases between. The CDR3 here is CASSSGSNSPLHF. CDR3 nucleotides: TGTGCCAGCAGCTCAGGGTCAAATTCACCCCTCCACTTT. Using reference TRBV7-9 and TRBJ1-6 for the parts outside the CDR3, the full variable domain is DTGVSQNPRHKITKRGQNVTFRCDPISEHNRLYWYRQTLGQGPEFLTYFQNEAQLEKSRLLSDRFSAERPKGSFSTLEIQRTEQGDSAMYLCASSSGSNSPLHFGNGTRLTVT.

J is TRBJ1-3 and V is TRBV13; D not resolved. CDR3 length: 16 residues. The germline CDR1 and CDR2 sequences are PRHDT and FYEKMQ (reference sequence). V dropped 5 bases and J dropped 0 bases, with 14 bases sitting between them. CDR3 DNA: TGTGCCAGCAGCGACCCAAGGAGAACCTCTGGAAACACCATATATTTT. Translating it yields CASSDPRRTSGNTIYF. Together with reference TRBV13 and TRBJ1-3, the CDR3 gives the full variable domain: AAGVIQSPRHLIKEKRETATLKCYPIPRHDTVYWYQQGPGQDPQFLISFYEKMQSDKGSIPDRFSAQQFSDYHSELNMSSLELGDSALYFCASSDPRRTSGNTIYFGEGSWLTVV.

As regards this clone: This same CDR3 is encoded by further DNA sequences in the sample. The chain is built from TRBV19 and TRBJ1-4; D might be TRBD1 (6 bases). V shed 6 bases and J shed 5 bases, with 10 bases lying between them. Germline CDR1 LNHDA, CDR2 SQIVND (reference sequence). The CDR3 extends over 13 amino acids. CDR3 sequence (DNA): TGTGCCAGTAGGGACAGCTTGAATGAAAAACTGTTTTTT. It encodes CASRDSLNEKLFF.

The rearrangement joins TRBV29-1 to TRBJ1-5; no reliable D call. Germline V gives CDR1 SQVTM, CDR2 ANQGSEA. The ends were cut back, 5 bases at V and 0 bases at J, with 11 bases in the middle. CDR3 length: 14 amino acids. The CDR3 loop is CSVLLGNSNQPQHF. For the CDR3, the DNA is TGCAGCGTTCTTTTGGGAAATAGCAATCAGCCCCAGCATTTT.

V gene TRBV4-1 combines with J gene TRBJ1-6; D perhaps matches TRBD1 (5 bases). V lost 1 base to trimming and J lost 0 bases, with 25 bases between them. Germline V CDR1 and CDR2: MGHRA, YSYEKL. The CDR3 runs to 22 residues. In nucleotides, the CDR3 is TGCGCCAGCAGCCAAGCCCCCTTAGACAGCCCGAACTTAAGCTCCTATAATTCACCCCTCCACTTT. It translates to CASSQAPLDSPNLSSYNSPLHF.

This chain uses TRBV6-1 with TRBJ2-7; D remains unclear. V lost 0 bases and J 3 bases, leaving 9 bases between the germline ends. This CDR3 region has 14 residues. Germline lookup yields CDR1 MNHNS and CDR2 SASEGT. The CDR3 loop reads CASSEALQGYEQYF. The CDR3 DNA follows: TGTGCCAGCAGTGAAGCGCTTCAAGGCTACGAGCAGTACTTC.

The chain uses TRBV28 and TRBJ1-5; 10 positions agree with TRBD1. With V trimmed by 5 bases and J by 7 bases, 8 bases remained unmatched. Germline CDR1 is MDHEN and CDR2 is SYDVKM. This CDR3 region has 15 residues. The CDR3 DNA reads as TGTGCCAGCAGTCTGAGGACAGGGGGTAACCAGCCCCAGCATTTT. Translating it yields CASSLRTGGNQPQHF.

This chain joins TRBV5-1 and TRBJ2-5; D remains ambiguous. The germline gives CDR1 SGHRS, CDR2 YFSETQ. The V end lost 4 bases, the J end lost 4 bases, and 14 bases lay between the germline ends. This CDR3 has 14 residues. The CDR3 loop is CASSTDPLGETQYF. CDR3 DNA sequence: TGCGCCAGCAGCACGGACCCTCTGGGAGAGACCCAGTACTTC.

In nucleotides, the CDR3 is TGTGCCAGCAGCCCCTGGGATACGCAGTATTTT. Translation: CASSPWDTQYF. The chain carries TRBV11-2 and TRBJ2-3, with D hard to call. CDR3 length: 11 residues. In germline, CDR1 is SGHAT, CDR2 FQNNGV. Trimming pared 5 bases from V and 6 bases from J, leaving 6 bases between.

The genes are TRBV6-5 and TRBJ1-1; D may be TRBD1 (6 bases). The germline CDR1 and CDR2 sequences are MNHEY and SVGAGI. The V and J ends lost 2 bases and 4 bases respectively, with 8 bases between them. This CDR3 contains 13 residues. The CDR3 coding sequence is TGTGCCAGCAGTTACCAGGGGATCACTGAAGCTTTCTTT. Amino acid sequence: CASSYQGITEAFF.

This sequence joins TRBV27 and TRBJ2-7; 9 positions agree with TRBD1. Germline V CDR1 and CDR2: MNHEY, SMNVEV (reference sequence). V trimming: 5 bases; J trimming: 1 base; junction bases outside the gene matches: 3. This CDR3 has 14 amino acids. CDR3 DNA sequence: TGTGCCAGCAGTGTGGGACAGGGTTCCTACGAGCAGTACTTC. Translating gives CASSVGQGSYEQYF.

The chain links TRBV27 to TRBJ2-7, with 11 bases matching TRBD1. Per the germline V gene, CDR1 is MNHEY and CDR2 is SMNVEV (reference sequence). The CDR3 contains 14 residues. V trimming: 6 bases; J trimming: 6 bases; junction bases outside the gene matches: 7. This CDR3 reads CASSWDRGGLEQYF. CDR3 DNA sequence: TGTGCCAGCAGCTGGGACAGGGGGGGCCTCGAGCAGTACTTC.

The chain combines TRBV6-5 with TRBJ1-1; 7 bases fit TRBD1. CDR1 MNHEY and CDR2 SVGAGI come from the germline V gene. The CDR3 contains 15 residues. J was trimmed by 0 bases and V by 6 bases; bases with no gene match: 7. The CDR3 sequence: CASRDRAGVNTEAFF. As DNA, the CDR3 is TGTGCCAGCAGAGACAGGGCTGGGGTGAACACTGAAGCTTTCTTT.

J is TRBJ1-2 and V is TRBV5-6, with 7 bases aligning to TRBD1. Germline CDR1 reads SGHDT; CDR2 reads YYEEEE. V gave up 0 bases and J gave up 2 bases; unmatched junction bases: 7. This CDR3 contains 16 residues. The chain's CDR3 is CASSLGVTGSNYGYTF. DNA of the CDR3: TGTGCCAGCAGCTTGGGAGTGACAGGGTCCAACTATGGCTACACCTTC.

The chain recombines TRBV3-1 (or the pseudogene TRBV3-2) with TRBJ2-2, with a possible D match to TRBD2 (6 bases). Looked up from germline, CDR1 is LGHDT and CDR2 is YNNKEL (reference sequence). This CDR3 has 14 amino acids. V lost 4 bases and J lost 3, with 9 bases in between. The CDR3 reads CASSPGLDTGELFF. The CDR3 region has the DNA TGTGCCAGCAGCCCGGGACTCGACACCGGGGAGCTGTTTTTT.

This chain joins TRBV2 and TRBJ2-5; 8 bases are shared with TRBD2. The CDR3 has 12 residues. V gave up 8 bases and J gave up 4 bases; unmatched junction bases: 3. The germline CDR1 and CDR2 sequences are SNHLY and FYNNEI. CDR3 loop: CASQSGGETQYF. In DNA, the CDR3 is TGTGCCAGCCAGAGCGGGGGAGAGACCCAGTACTTC.

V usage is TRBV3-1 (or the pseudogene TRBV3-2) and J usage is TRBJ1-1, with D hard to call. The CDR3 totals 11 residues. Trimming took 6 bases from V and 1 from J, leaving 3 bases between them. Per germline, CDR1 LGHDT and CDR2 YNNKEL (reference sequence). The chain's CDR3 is CASRGNTEAFF. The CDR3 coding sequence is TGTGCCAGCAGGGGGAACACTGAAGCTTTCTTT.

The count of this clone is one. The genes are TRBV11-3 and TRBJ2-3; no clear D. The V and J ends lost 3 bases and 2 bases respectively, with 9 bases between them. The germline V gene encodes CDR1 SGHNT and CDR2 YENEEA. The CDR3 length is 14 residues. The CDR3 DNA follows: TGTGCCAGCAGCTTGGGCCAGCCCACAGATACGCAGTATTTT. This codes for CASSLGQPTDTQYF.

The chain's CDR3 is CASSLAQTDSPLHF. CDR3 DNA sequence: TGCGCCAGCAGCTTGGCACAGACAGATTCACCCCTCCACTTT. The V gene is TRBV5-1, the J gene TRBJ1-6; perhaps TRBD1 as D (5 bases). Germline loops: CDR1 SGHRS, CDR2 YFSETQ. The CDR3 runs to 14 residues. The V end lost 0 bases, the J end lost 8 bases, and 9 bases lay between the germline ends.